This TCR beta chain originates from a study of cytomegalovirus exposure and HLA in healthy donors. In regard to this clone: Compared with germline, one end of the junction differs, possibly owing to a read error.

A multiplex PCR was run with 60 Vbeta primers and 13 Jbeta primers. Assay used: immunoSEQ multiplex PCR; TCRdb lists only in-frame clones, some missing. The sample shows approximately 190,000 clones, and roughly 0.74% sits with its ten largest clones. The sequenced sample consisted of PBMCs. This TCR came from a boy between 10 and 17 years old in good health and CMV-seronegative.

This CDR3 is CASSPQGDDTQYF. In nucleotides, the CDR3 is TGTGCTAGCAGCCCTCAGGGGGATGATACGCAGTATTTT. The chain joins TRBV7-7 to TRBJ2-3; 7 positions agree with TRBD1. The germline CDR1 and CDR2 sequences are SSHAT and FNYEAQ (reference sequence). This CDR3 is 13 amino acids long.